Sequencing of this T cell receptor beta chain was carried out in a study of blood T cell repertoires in COVID-19. Across the whole study: COVID-19 samples from acute and convalescent phases originated in the United States, Italy and Spain. In each case, the material was cDNA or gDNA derived from T cells, B-cell-depleted T cells, or PBMCs.

In the original processing: Amplification of reference gene primers was used by the study to estimate nucleated cell counts. Here immunoSEQ multiplex PCR was the method, and the copy in TCRdb shows in-frame clones only, minus some. The DNA was the basis for D and trimming; V, J and clone size are from that table. The sample holds over 200,000 clones; about 87% are singletons and the top ten take 2.3%. The TCR was taken from a woman aged 50 to 60 with acute or convalescent COVID-19. Sequencing input: peripheral blood.

The CDR3 here is CATSDPGQGAYEQYF. CDR3 nucleotide sequence: TGTGCCACCAGTGACCCGGGACAGGGGGCCTACGAGCAGTACTTC. The rearrangement joins TRBV24-1 to TRBJ2-7, with TRBD1 matching 11 bases. The germline gives CDR1 KGHDR, CDR2 SFDVKD. After removal of 4 bases from V and 2 bases from J, the junction contained 3 bases not matched to a gene. CDR3 size: 15 residues.